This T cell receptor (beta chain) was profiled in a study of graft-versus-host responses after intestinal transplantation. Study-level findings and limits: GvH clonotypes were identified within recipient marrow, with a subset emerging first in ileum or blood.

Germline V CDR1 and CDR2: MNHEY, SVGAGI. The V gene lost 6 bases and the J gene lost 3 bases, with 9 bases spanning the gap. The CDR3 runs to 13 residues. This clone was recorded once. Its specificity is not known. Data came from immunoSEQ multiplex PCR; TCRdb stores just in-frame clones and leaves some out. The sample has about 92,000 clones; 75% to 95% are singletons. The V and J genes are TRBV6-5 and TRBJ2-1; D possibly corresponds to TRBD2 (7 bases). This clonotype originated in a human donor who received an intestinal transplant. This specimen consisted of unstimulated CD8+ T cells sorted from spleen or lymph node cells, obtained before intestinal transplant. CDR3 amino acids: CASRGGVYNEQFF. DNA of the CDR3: TGTGCCAGCAGAGGGGGGGTCTACAATGAGCAGTTCTTC.